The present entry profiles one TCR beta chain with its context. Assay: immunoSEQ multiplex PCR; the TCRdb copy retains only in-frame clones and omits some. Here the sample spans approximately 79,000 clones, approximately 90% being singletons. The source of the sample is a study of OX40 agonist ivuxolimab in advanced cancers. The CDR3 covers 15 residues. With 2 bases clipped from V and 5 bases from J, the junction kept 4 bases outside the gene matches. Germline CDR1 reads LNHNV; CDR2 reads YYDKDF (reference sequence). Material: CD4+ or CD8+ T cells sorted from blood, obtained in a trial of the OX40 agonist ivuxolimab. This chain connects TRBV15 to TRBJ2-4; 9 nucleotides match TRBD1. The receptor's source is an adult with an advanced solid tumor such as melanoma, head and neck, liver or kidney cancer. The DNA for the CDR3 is TGTGCCACCAGCAGATTCCGGGACAGGGAAAACATTCAGTACTTC. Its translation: CATSRFRDRENIQYF. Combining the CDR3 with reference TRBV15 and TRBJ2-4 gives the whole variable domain DAMVIQNPRYQVTQFGKPVTLSCSQTLNHNVMYWYQQKSSQAPKLLFHYYDKDFNNEADTPDNFQSRRPNTSFCFLDIRSPGLGDTAMYLCATSRFRDRENIQYFGAGTRLSVL.